This entry lists 23 T cell receptor beta chains sequenced from one sample in a study of metastatic and nonmetastatic thyroid tumors (dated by TCRdb to about 2020). Before undergoing thyroid surgery, none of the patients had been given any kind of treatment. The protocol used for the library was PCR. Sequencer: Illumina HiSeq 4000. TCRdb applied fastp at Q25 and MiXCR to the public reads, then kept only in-frame beta chains. The sample table records about 39,000 clones; 18% of these occur just once. The ten largest clones add up to approximately 15% of the sample. The sequenced sample was tumor tissue. Receptors originate from a female donor with papillary thyroid cancer or a benign thyroid nodule (not recorded which). Some clones in this sample may be carry-over from other donors' samples.

This clone was recorded at least ten times. V is TRBV16 and J is TRBJ1-4; D perhaps matches TRBD1 (5 bases). V was cut by 3 bases and J by 8 bases, with 7 bases left in between. This CDR3 is built from 12 residues. Germline CDR1 is KGHSY and CDR2 is FQNENV. The CDR3 nucleotides are TGTGCCAGCAGCCAGGGACGAGAAAAACTGTTTTTT. The encoded protein is CASSQGREKLFF.

This clone was found a few times. The genes are TRBV5-4 and TRBJ1-4; weak D call: TRBD1 (5 bases). The V gene's germline CDR1 is SGHNT and CDR2 YYREEE (reference sequence). The CDR3 has 15 residues. The V gene lost 4 bases and the J gene lost 4 bases, with 14 bases spanning the gap. CDR3 protein: CASSPDSGLNEKLFF. CDR3 DNA: TGTGCCAGCAGCCCGGACTCGGGGCTTAATGAAAAACTGTTTTTT.

At least ten counts were recorded for this clone. The rearrangement links TRBV5-1 to TRBJ2-7, with a weak D call TRBD2 (5 bases). There are 14 residues in the CDR3. Germline lookup yields CDR1 SGHRS and CDR2 YFSETQ. The V gene lost 0 bases and the J gene lost 0 bases, with 7 bases spanning the gap. CDR3 protein: CASSLAGYSYEQYF. The CDR3, as DNA: TGCGCCAGCAGCTTGGCGGGATACTCCTACGAGCAGTACTTC.

This clone was observed at least ten times. One junction end disagrees with the germline gene, perhaps due to a read error. Other DNA sequences within the sample encode an identical CDR3. The chain has TRBV20-1 and TRBJ2-2, with 7 bases lining up with TRBD1. CDR3 length equals 12 residues. From germline, CDR1 is DFQATT and CDR2 SNEGSKA (reference sequence). CDR3 loop: CSAAQGTGELFF. The CDR3, as DNA: TGCAGTGCCGCACAGGGGACCGGAGAGCTGTTTTTT.

The sample holds many counts of this clone. The chain combines TRBV29-1 with TRBJ1-5; D ambiguous. Germline lookup yields CDR1 SQVTM and CDR2 ANQGSEA. This CDR3 has 12 amino acids. V was clipped by 6 bases and J by 0 bases, with 6 bases between them. CDR3 amino acids: CSVRDSNQPQHF. In DNA form, the CDR3 reads TGCAGCGTACGAGATAGCAATCAGCCCCAGCATTTT.

This clone was seen more than once but under ten times. A read error may explain this, as a much larger clone is one base away. The chain links TRBV6-1 to TRBJ2-3; 9 nucleotides align to TRBD2. The V and J ends lost 4 bases and 2 bases, in that order; junction bases with no gene match: 10. CDR1 and CDR2 from the germline V gene are MNHNS and SASEGT. The CDR3 length is 17 residues. The CDR3 DNA is TGTGCCAGCAGTGTCCCGTGGCGGGGGGGCTTCACAGATACGCAGTATTTT. This translates into CASSVPWRGGFTDTQYF.

This clone turned up a few times. Mismatch with germline at one junction end may stem from a read error. The rearrangement uses TRBV27 and TRBJ2-2, with TRBD2 identical over 7 bases. The CDR3 length is 15 residues. Germline CDR1 and CDR2: MNHEY and SMNVEV (reference sequence). The CDR3 is CASRYGGSNTWELFF. The CDR3 DNA follows: TGTGCCAGCAGGTACGGGGGGTCCAACACCTGGGAGCTTTTTTTT.

Regarding this clone: Just one base apart from a much larger clone, this may be a read error. The chain joins TRBV7-6 to TRBJ2-7; 11 nucleotides agree with TRBD1. The CDR3 runs to 13 residues. CDR1 is SGHVS and CDR2 is FNYEAQ in the germline V gene. The CDR3 loop reads CASSSGQGDDQYF. The CDR3 DNA is TGTGCCAGCAGCTCGGGACAGGGGGACGATCAGTACTTC.

This clone appeared a few times. The CDR3 DNA reads as TGTGCCAGCAGGCGGGACAGGATCTCCTACGAGCAGTACTTC. The encoded protein is CASRRDRISYEQYF. V usage is TRBV28 and J usage is TRBJ2-7; 8 bases align to TRBD1. This CDR3 comprises 14 residues. Trimming at V came to 6 bases and at J to 0 bases, leaving 4 bases not matched to a gene. The germline CDR1 and CDR2 sequences are MDHEN and SYDVKM.

V usage is TRBV5-1 and J usage is TRBJ2-5; 10 bases align to TRBD2. The CDR3 contains 17 residues. Per the germline V gene, CDR1 is SGHRS and CDR2 is YFSETQ. V gave up 4 bases and J gave up 2 bases; unmatched junction bases: 11. CDR3 sequence (DNA): TGCGCCAGCAGCCCGAGACTAGCGGGCTTCTGGCAAGAGACCCAGTACTTC. Translating it yields CASSPRLAGFWQETQYF.

The genes are TRBV6-1 and TRBJ1-2; 11 positions match TRBD1. The V and J ends lost 6 bases and 4 bases, in that order; junction bases with no gene match: 4. Germline lookup yields CDR1 MNHNS and CDR2 SASEGT. The CDR3 spans 14 residues. The chain's CDR3 is CASSGTGGFYGYTF. The CDR3 DNA reads TGTGCCAGCAGCGGGACAGGGGGGTTCTATGGCTACACCTTC.

This clone came up many times. This chain links TRBV11-3 with TRBJ2-3, with 7 bases matching TRBD1. The CDR3 is made up of 15 amino acids. Germline V CDR1 and CDR2: SGHNT, YENEEA. The V gene end was trimmed by 1 base and the J gene end by 2 bases; junction bases not matched to a gene: 3. CDR3 amino acids: CASSLGGQTTDTQYF. In nucleotides, the CDR3 is TGTGCCAGCAGCTTAGGGGGACAGACCACAGATACGCAGTATTTT.

With regard to this clone: With a much larger clone just one base away, this may be a read error. The sample contains more than one DNA sequence encoding this CDR3. CDR3 DNA sequence: TGTGCCAGCAGCGACCTCCGTACAGGGCTTGGAGGCATTCAGTACTTC. This translates into CASSDLRTGLGGIQYF. The chain uses TRBV5-8 and TRBJ2-4, with D perhaps TRBD1 (6 bases). CDR3 size: 16 residues. V was clipped by 4 bases and J by 9 bases, with 23 bases between them. From germline, CDR1 is SGHTS and CDR2 YDEGEE.

Ten or more counts support this clone. This chain uses TRBV2 with TRBJ2-1; 15 bases agree with TRBD2. The J segment lost 12 bases and the V segment lost 6 bases, leaving 9 bases of the junction unmatched. The CDR3 spans 15 residues. CDR1 is SNHLY and CDR2 is FYNNEI in the germline V gene. The CDR3 is CASRQGLAGGGAQFF. As DNA, the CDR3 is TGTGCCAGCAGACAAGGACTAGCGGGAGGGGGGGCGCAGTTCTTC.

V is TRBV6-1 and J is TRBJ1-2; D remains ambiguous. Germline-derived CDR1 and CDR2 are MNHNS and SASEGT. V was cut by 1 base and J by 7 bases, with 16 bases left in between. The CDR3 runs 15 residues. CDR3 region: CASSEVGRATLGYTF. CDR3 nucleotides: TGTGCCAGCAGTGAAGTGGGTAGGGCCACTCTTGGCTACACCTTC.

The chain is built from TRBV20-1 and TRBJ2-3; no clear D. The CDR3 sequence is 14 residues long. The germline gives CDR1 DFQATT, CDR2 SNEGSKA (reference sequence). V dropped 6 bases and J dropped 0 bases, with 13 bases sitting between them. As DNA, the CDR3 is TGCAGTGCCGCGGAGCCATTTAGCACAGATACGCAGTATTTT. This translates into CSAAEPFSTDTQYF.

This clone has a count of ten or more. The sample holds other DNA sequences that translate to the same CDR3. The chain is built from TRBV20-1 and TRBJ1-1, with D perhaps TRBD1 (6 bases). This CDR3 has 15 amino acids. Germline CDR1 DFQATT, CDR2 SNEGSKA (reference sequence). The V and J ends lost 2 bases and 4 bases respectively, with 17 bases between them. CDR3 sequence: CSARSGAGGVTEAFF. DNA for the CDR3: TGCAGTGCTAGATCTGGGGCTGGGGGCGTCACTGAAGCTTTCTTT.

This clone appeared a few times. The chain employs TRBV6-1 and TRBJ1-6; 9 positions agree with TRBD1. V shed 3 bases, J shed 7 bases, and the junction held 4 bases outside the gene matches. In germline, CDR1 is MNHNS, CDR2 SASEGT. The CDR3 consists of 15 residues. CDR3 coding DNA: TGTGCCAGCAGTGAGGGGACAGGGACGAATTCACCCCTCCACTTT. Residues: CASSEGTGTNSPLHF.

The chain has TRBV4-1 and TRBJ2-1; D possibly corresponds to TRBD2 (6 bases). V lost 4 bases to trimming and J lost 0 bases, with 19 bases between them. The CDR3 covers 18 residues. Germline V gene sequence: CDR1 MGHRA, CDR2 YSYEKL. The CDR3 DNA reads TGCGCCAGCAGCCTTGGACTGGCGGGGACCAGCTCCTACAATGAGCAGTTCTTC. Its protein product is CASSLGLAGTSSYNEQFF.

As for this clone: One end of the junction does not line up with germline, which may come from a read error. The V call is TRBV6-6, the J call TRBJ2-6, with 8 bases identical to TRBD1. CDR1 MNHNY and CDR2 SVGAGI come from the germline V gene (reference sequence). This CDR3 has 16 residues. The CDR3 loop reads CASSGTGDLWANFLTF. The CDR3 DNA is TGTGCCAGCAGCGGGACAGGCGACCTCTGGGCCAACTTCCTGACTTTC.

In this sample, this clone turned up many times. J is TRBJ2-5 and V is TRBV12-3 or TRBV12-4; D gene uncertain. The CDR3 runs 13 residues. The V and J ends lost 1 base and 4 bases respectively, with 7 bases between them. CDR3 DNA sequence: TGTGCCAGCAGTTTAGAAGCCGCAGAGACCCAGTACTTC. Its translation: CASSLEAAETQYF.

This chain links TRBV5-1 with TRBJ2-7; tentatively, D is TRBD1 or TRBD2 (5 bases each). V dropped 0 bases and J dropped 6 bases, with 10 bases sitting between them. CDR3 length: 13 amino acids. In germline, CDR1 is SGHRS, CDR2 YFSETQ. The CDR3 spells CASSLGGFAEQYF. CDR3 DNA: TGCGCCAGCAGCTTGGGGGGGTTTGCCGAGCAGTACTTC.

This clone was detected many times. The chain has TRBV9 and TRBJ2-2; 7 bases agree with TRBD2. Germline-derived CDR1 and CDR2 are SGDLS and YYNGEE. This CDR3 comprises 16 residues. J gave up 2 bases and V 3 bases, and 7 bases lay outside the gene matches. The CDR3: CASSATAGRNTGELFF. The CDR3 DNA sequence: TGTGCCAGCAGCGCCACAGCGGGGAGAAACACCGGGGAGCTGTTTTTT.